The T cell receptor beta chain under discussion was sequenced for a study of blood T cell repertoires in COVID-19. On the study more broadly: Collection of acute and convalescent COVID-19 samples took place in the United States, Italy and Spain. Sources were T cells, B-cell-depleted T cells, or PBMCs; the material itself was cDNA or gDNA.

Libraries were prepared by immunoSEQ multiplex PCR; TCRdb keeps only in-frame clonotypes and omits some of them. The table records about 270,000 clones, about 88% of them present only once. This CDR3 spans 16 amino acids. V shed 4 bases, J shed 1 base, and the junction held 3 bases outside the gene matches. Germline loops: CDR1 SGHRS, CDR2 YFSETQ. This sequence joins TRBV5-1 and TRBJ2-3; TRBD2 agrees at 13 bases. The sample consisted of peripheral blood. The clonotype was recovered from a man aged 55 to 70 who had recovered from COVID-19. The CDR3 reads CASSHGLAGGTDTQYF. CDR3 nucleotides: TGCGCCAGCAGCCACGGACTAGCGGGGGGCACAGATACGCAGTATTTT.